This entry lists 13 T cell receptor beta chains sequenced from one sample in a study of blood T cell repertoires in COVID-19. Only in-frame clones appear in the TCRdb table, and some are missing; sequencing was by immunoSEQ multiplex PCR. The table includes 120,000 or so clones, more than 75% detected once. The sample consisted of peripheral blood. The source of these receptors is a woman aged 45-65 years with acute or convalescent COVID-19.

The V and J genes are TRBV19 and TRBJ1-5; 9 bases align to TRBD1. CDR1 is LNHDA and CDR2 is SQIVND in the germline V gene (reference sequence). This CDR3 is built from 14 residues. The junction had 2 bases not matched to a gene; V was cut back by 6 bases and J by 2 bases. The chain's CDR3 is CASRQGAGNQPQHF. The CDR3 DNA is TGTGCCAGTAGACAGGGGGCTGGCAATCAGCCCCAGCATTTT.

The rearrangement links TRBV7-2 to TRBJ2-7; 11 bases are shared with TRBD1. CDR3 size: 15 residues. The germline CDR1 and CDR2 sequences are SGHTA and FQGNSA. Losses at the gene ends were 4 bases for V and 3 bases for J; bases not matched to a gene: 5. CDR3 residues: CASSSWTGGYYEQYF. DNA of the CDR3: TGTGCCAGCAGCTCTTGGACAGGGGGCTACTACGAGCAGTACTTC.

The V call is TRBV24-1, the J call TRBJ1-2, with D uncertain. Looked up from germline, CDR1 is KGHDR and CDR2 is SFDVKD. Trimming shortened V by 4 bases and J by 4 bases, and 6 bases separated the two germline ends. The CDR3 is made up of 12 amino acids. CDR3 nucleotides: TGTGCCACCAGTGAGAACAGCTATGGCTACACCTTC. It codes for CATSENSYGYTF.

J is TRBJ2-5 and V is TRBV7-2; D is possibly TRBD1 (5 bases). CDR1 is SGHTA, CDR2 FQGNSA, per germline. Deletions cut 3 bases from V and 4 bases from J, with 12 bases between. The CDR3 covers 14 residues. For the CDR3, the DNA is TGTGCCAGCAGCTTCGGACAACCCCCAGAGACCCAGTACTTC. This codes for CASSFGQPPETQYF.

The chain joins TRBV2 to TRBJ1-4; tentative D call: TRBD1 (5 bases). CDR3 length: 15 amino acids. V was cut by 0 bases and J by 7 bases, with 12 bases left in between. Germline CDR1 is SNHLY and CDR2 is FYNNEI. This chain's CDR3 is CASSEARGSVEKLFF. The CDR3 nucleotides are TGTGCCAGCAGTGAAGCGCGGGGGTCGGTTGAAAAACTGTTTTTT.

This chain links TRBV7-2 with TRBJ1-4; 8 nucleotides line up with TRBD1. V gave up 5 bases and J gave up 5 bases; unmatched junction bases: 10. Germline lookup yields CDR1 SGHTA and CDR2 FQGNSA. The CDR3 is 16 amino acids. CDR3 protein: CASSDGTGRSNEKLFF. The CDR3, as DNA: TGTGCCAGCAGCGATGGGACAGGACGGTCGAATGAAAAACTGTTTTTT.

This chain links TRBV10-2 with TRBJ2-1; 7 bases fit TRBD1. Germline values: CDR1 WSHSY, CDR2 SAAADI. The CDR3 extends over 13 amino acids. V was clipped by 10 bases and J by 4 bases; unmatched bases: 7. The CDR3 DNA sequence: TGCGCCACCAAAGGGACAGCTTACAATGAGCAGTTCTTC. Translation: CATKGTAYNEQFF.

The chain links TRBV6-5 to TRBJ1-1, with TRBD1 matching 8 bases. V shed 8 bases and J 6 bases; nucleotides not matched to a gene: 5. The CDR3 is made up of 12 amino acids. Germline assignment: CDR1 MNHEY and CDR2 SVGAGI. The CDR3 region has the DNA TGTGCCAGCGGACAGGGCTTGGCTGAAGCTTTCTTT. Protein sequence: CASGQGLAEAFF.

The chain carries TRBV29-1 and TRBJ1-1; possible D gene TRBD1, 6 bases. The CDR3 runs to 12 residues. The germline V gene encodes CDR1 SQVTM and CDR2 ANQGSEA. V shed 3 bases and J shed 5 bases, with 10 bases lying between them. The CDR3 here is CSVEGAKTEAFF. The CDR3 DNA reads TGCAGCGTTGAGGGGGCCAAAACTGAAGCTTTCTTT.

The chain recombines TRBV3-1 (or the pseudogene TRBV3-2) with TRBJ1-3, with D unclear. Germline values: CDR1 LGHDT, CDR2 YNNKEL (reference sequence). V was pared by 3 bases and J by 1 base, with 7 bases between. The CDR3 is made up of 14 amino acids. The CDR3 DNA reads TGTGCCAGCAGCCATGGCGGTTCTGGAAACACCATATATTTT. Its protein product is CASSHGGSGNTIYF.

The V and J genes are TRBV7-2 and TRBJ2-1; perhaps TRBD2 as D (5 bases). Trimming pared 5 bases from V and 8 bases from J, leaving 28 bases between. The CDR3 has 18 residues. In germline, CDR1 is SGHTA, CDR2 FQGNSA. CDR3 region: CASSHFREFAYLADEQFF. CDR3 DNA: TGTGCCAGCAGCCATTTTCGGGAATTTGCCTACCTGGCCGATGAGCAGTTCTTC.

This clone was seen only a few times. V and J are TRBV19 and TRBJ2-3; 9 bases agree with TRBD1. The trim removed 1 base at V and 5 bases at J, leaving 4 bases unmatched. The CDR3 sequence is 15 residues long. Germline CDR1 reads LNHDA; CDR2 reads SQIVND (reference sequence). In nucleotides, the CDR3 is TGTGCCAGTAGTATAGGGACAGGGGCCAAAGATACGCAGTATTTT. Translating it yields CASSIGTGAKDTQYF.

The chain employs TRBV6-2 or TRBV6-3 and TRBJ2-4, with 10 bases aligning to TRBD2. V was pared by 2 bases and J by 1 base, with 11 bases of the junction left unmatched. This CDR3 region has 19 residues. CDR1 and CDR2 from the germline V gene are MNHEY and SVGEGT. The CDR3 nucleotides read TGTGCCAGCAGTTACGTGTTAGCGGGAGGAGGCGTGGCCAAAAACATTCAGTACTTC. The encoded protein is CASSYVLAGGGVAKNIQYF.